Judged by abundance, the clone carrying this T cell receptor (beta chain) is medium-sized (0.01 to 0.1%). The sample is drawn from a study of Graves' ophthalmopathy and Graves' hyperthyroidism. V was trimmed by 0 bases and J by 10 bases, leaving 10 bases between them. The CDR3 consists of 13 residues. CDR1 is LNHDA, CDR2 SQIVND, per germline (reference sequence). Amplification targeted the TCR beta CDR3 regions, with RNA transcripts as the source material. The authors performed first-round RT-PCR with HTBI primers and then a second-round multiplex PCR. TCRdb processed the multiplex PCR reads anew with MiXCR; each CDR3 protein has one entry. The data show about 16,000 distinct CDR3 sequences, roughly 50% seen once.

V usage is TRBV19 and J usage is TRBJ2-1, with D uncertain. This sequence was found in a woman aged 40 to 50 with stable Graves' hyperthyroidism. Source material: peripheral blood. The CDR3 DNA reads TGTGCCAGTAGTATAGATTTAGTAAGGGAGCAGTTCTTC. Its protein is CASSIDLVREQFF.